The clone carrying this TCR beta chain has a single count. These data belong to a study of blood T cell repertoires in COVID-19. Looked up from germline, CDR1 is SGDLS and CDR2 is YYNGEE. V lost 4 bases, J lost 5 bases, and 19 bases lay in between. This CDR3 has 16 amino acids. The table came from immunoSEQ multiplex PCR; TCRdb's copy has only in-frame clones and leaves some out. The table lists around 150,000 clones, more than 75% of them singletons. This TCR was sampled from a woman aged 45-60 years with acute or convalescent COVID-19. V usage is TRBV9 and J usage is TRBJ2-1, with D maybe TRBD2 (6 bases). What was sequenced was peripheral blood. The CDR3 is CASSPRPGGINNEQFF. The CDR3 DNA reads TGTGCCAGCAGCCCACGACCGGGCGGGATTAACAATGAGCAGTTCTTC.